The rows below give T cell receptor beta chains drawn from one sample of a study of blood T cell repertoires in COVID-19. Method: immunoSEQ multiplex PCR; TCRdb's copy keeps in-frame clones and lacks some. The sample lists around 400,000 clones, 87% seen once, with 2.3% in the top ten. The specimen sequenced was peripheral blood. The origin of the receptors is a woman between 55 and 75 years old with COVID-19, enrolled during active disease. The CDR3 runs from the conserved cysteine through the conserved F or W. The D gene is left open where the match is weak. Size is omitted from some rows. Given values are once, few, many or a class for expanded clones.

v_call,j_call,d_call,clone_size,cdr3_aa,cdr3_nt
TRBV11-2,TRBJ2-3,NA,NA,CASSLETGTQYF,TGTGCCAGCAGCTTAGAGACCGGGACGCAGTATTTT
TRBV7-6,TRBJ1-1,TRBD1,NA,CASSLAPQGAGTEAFF,TGTGCCAGCAGCTTAGCACCACAGGGGGCAGGCACTGAAGCTTTCTTT
TRBV11-2,TRBJ1-1,NA,NA,CASSLAFPGTEAFF,TGTGCCAGCAGCTTAGCTTTCCCGGGCACTGAAGCTTTCTTT
TRBV6-6,TRBJ1-1,TRBD1,NA,CASSRGDREAFF,TGTGCCAGCAGCAGAGGGGACAGGGAAGCTTTCTTT
TRBV5-5,TRBJ1-1,NA,NA,CASSLEAVYTEAFF,TGTGCCAGCAGCTTGGAAGCGGTATACACTGAAGCTTTCTTT
TRBV11-2,TRBJ1-4,TRBD1,once,CASSYWTGWGEKLFF,TGTGCCAGCAGCTACTGGACAGGGTGGGGTGAAAAACTGTTTTTT
TRBV4-1,TRBJ1-4,NA,many,CASSQAYSANEKLFF,TGCGCCAGCAGCCAAGCTTACAGTGCTAATGAAAAACTGTTTTTT
TRBV29-1,TRBJ2-7,TRBD1,NA,CSVVKGAYEQYF,TGCAGCGTTGTGAAGGGGGCGTACGAGCAGTACTTC
TRBV30,TRBJ1-2,NA,once,CAWRRPEKFGYTF,TGTGCCTGGAGGAGGCCGGAGAAGTTTGGCTACACCTTC
TRBV5-4,TRBJ2-2,TRBD1,NA,CASSPGDRANTGELFF,TGTGCCAGCAGCCCCGGGGACAGGGCGAACACCGGGGAGCTGTTTTTT
TRBV20-1,TRBJ1-6,NA,NA,CSASSAGSSYNSPLHF,TGCAGTGCTAGTTCCGCGGGGAGCTCCTATAATTCACCCCTCCACTTT
TRBV7-8,TRBJ1-5,NA,once,CASSPTGLGNQPQHF,TGTGCCAGCAGCCCAACAGGGTTGGGTAATCAGCCCCAGCATTTT
TRBV7-2,TRBJ2-7,NA,NA,CASSWTGYEQYF,TGTGCCAGCAGCTGGACGGGATACGAGCAGTACTTC
TRBV10-2,TRBJ1-3,NA,NA,CASSESWASGNTIYF,TGCGCCAGCAGTGAGTCTTGGGCCTCTGGAAACACCATATATTTT
TRBV11-2,TRBJ2-7,TRBD2,NA,CASSPSGGNEQYF,TGTGCCAGCAGCCCCTCGGGGGGGAACGAGCAGTACTTC
TRBV4-1,TRBJ2-2,TRBD1,NA,CASSQDLGTGVGELFF,TGCGCCAGCAGCCAAGATCTTGGGACAGGGGTCGGGGAGCTGTTTTTT
TRBV7-3,TRBJ2-6,TRBD1,NA,CASSPRQGKGANVLTF,TGTGCCAGCAGCCCGAGACAGGGCAAAGGGGCCAACGTCCTGACTTTC
TRBV7-8,TRBJ1-2,NA,NA,CASSLARGDSRIYGYTF,TGTGCCAGCAGCTTAGCCCGGGGGGACTCTAGGATCTATGGCTACACCTTC
TRBV5-5,TRBJ1-5,NA,NA,CASSLSQASRQPQHF,TGTGCCAGCAGCCTCTCGCAGGCAAGTCGGCAGCCCCAGCATTTT
TRBV28,TRBJ1-1,NA,NA,CASSLTQARTEAFF,TGTGCCAGCAGCCTAACCCAGGCGCGTACTGAAGCTTTCTTT
TRBV7-9,TRBJ2-1,NA,NA,CASSISRGIGEQFF,TGTGCCAGCAGCATAAGCCGGGGAATTGGTGAGCAGTTCTTC
TRBV6-5,TRBJ1-1,NA,NA,CASRQSRRGTEAFF,TGTGCCAGCAGACAATCCCGACGGGGCACTGAAGCTTTCTTT
TRBV27,TRBJ2-5,NA,NA,CASSGGGRAPRETQYF,TGTGCCAGCAGTGGGGGAGGCCGGGCCCCTAGGGAGACCCAGTACTTC
TRBV5-1,TRBJ2-1,TRBD1,NA,CASGENRGSQFF,TGCGCCAGCGGAGAAAACAGGGGCAGCCAGTTCTTC
TRBV7-2,TRBJ2-7,TRBD2,once,CASSLGLAGGSYEQYF,TGTGCCAGCAGCTTAGGACTAGCGGGGGGCTCCTACGAGCAGTACTTC
TRBV30,TRBJ1-6,TRBD1,NA,CAWAQGVHSPLHF,TGTGCCTGGGCACAGGGGGTGCATTCACCCCTCCACTTT
TRBV3-1/TRBV3-2,TRBJ2-1,NA,NA,CASSLTGVNEQFF,TGTGCCAGCAGCTTAACCGGGGTAAATGAGCAGTTCTTC
TRBV29-1,TRBJ2-5,TRBD2,NA,CSVGPSGFKETQYF,TGCAGCGTGGGGCCTAGCGGATTCAAAGAGACCCAGTACTTC
TRBV6-4,TRBJ2-1,NA,NA,CASSDGHYNEQFF,TGTGCCAGCAGTGATGGCCACTACAATGAGCAGTTCTTC
TRBV6-4,TRBJ2-3,NA,NA,CASRGGTDTQYF,TGTGCCAGCAGAGGGGGCACAGATACGCAGTATTTT
TRBV19,TRBJ1-6,NA,NA,CASRKSGNSYNSPLHF,TGTGCCAGTAGAAAGTCCGGGAACTCCTATAATTCACCCCTCCACTTT
TRBV28,TRBJ2-2,TRBD1,NA,CASSLGPGGAPGELFF,TGTGCCAGCAGCCTCGGACCAGGGGGCGCCCCCGGGGAGCTGTTTTTT
TRBV7-9,TRBJ2-7,NA,NA,CASSLPNIDYEQYF,TGTGCCAGCAGCTTGCCGAACATCGACTACGAGCAGTACTTC
TRBV9,TRBJ2-1,TRBD1,NA,CASSPTPSGTGDENEQFF,TGTGCCAGCAGCCCAACGCCTTCCGGGACAGGGGATGAAAATGAGCAGTTCTTC
TRBV6-4,TRBJ2-2,NA,NA,CASSRDTNTGELFF,TGTGCCAGCAGTCGGGACACAAACACCGGGGAGCTGTTTTTT
TRBV6-5,TRBJ1-1,NA,NA,CASSLGGWGTEAFF,TGTGCCAGCAGTTTGGGGGGATGGGGCACTGAAGCTTTCTTT
TRBV5-6,TRBJ2-2,NA,NA,CARRNGELFF,TGTGCCAGGAGGAATGGGGAGCTGTTTTTT